The 5 T cell receptor beta chains listed next were all sequenced from one sample in a study of CD8 T cells in Susac syndrome. With random hexamers, reverse transcription was performed on about 0.45 to 1 ug of RNA. MiXCR, applied by TCRdb to the immunoSEQ multiplex PCR reads, yields one record per CDR3 protein. This table has roughly 400,000 distinct CDR3 sequences, 85% to 90% appearing once. Material: CD8+ T cells from PBMCs. These receptors originate from a human donor with multiple sclerosis.

The chain employs TRBV6-5 and TRBJ2-3, with 14 positions matching TRBD2. The CDR3 covers 21 residues. V was clipped by 0 bases and J by 0 bases; unmatched bases: 11. The germline CDR1 and CDR2 sequences are MNHEY and SVGAGI. The CDR3 spells CASSYSNGLAGGPTSTDTQYF. CDR3 sequence (DNA): TGTGCCAGCAGTTACTCGAATGGACTAGCGGGAGGCCCAACTAGCACAGATACGCAGTATTTT.

The chain couples TRBV28 to TRBJ2-2; 10 bases are shared with TRBD2. There are 15 residues in the CDR3. Per germline, CDR1 MDHEN and CDR2 SYDVKM. After removal of 3 bases from V and 4 bases from J, the junction contained 2 bases not matched to a gene. The CDR3 reads CASSFQREGTGELFF. The CDR3 nucleotides are TGTGCCAGCAGTTTCCAGCGGGAGGGCACCGGGGAGCTGTTTTTT.

This chain links TRBV20-1 with TRBJ2-7, with 11 bases matching TRBD2. V lost 5 bases and J lost 2; bases outside the gene matches: 5. CDR1 is DFQATT, CDR2 SNEGSKA, per germline (reference sequence). This CDR3 is built from 14 residues. The CDR3 sequence: CSAGGLAEAYEQYF. The CDR3, as DNA: TGCAGTGCTGGGGGACTAGCGGAAGCCTACGAGCAGTACTTC.

The chain recombines TRBV5-4 with TRBJ2-3; D gene uncertain. Trimming removed 2 bases from V and 4 bases from J, with 11 bases in between. Germline CDR1 and CDR2: SGHNT and YYREEE (reference sequence). The CDR3 is 14 amino acids. The chain's CDR3 is CASSFNEWPDTQYF. CDR3 DNA sequence: TGTGCCAGCAGCTTCAACGAGTGGCCAGATACGCAGTATTTT.

This chain connects TRBV6-1 to TRBJ2-1, with 9 bases aligning to TRBD1. The CDR3 has 16 residues. Germline loops: CDR1 MNHNS, CDR2 SASEGT. The junction had 11 bases not matched to a gene; V was cut back by 4 bases and J by 7 bases. CDR3 in DNA: TGTGCCAGCAGTGCCAGGACAGGGGTGTACCCTAATGAGCAGTTCTTC. It encodes CASSARTGVYPNEQFF.